Below, 14 T cell receptor beta chains from the same sample are listed, as sequenced in a study of cytomegalovirus exposure and HLA in healthy donors. With 60 Vbeta and 13 Jbeta primers, the PCR was carried out. The data were produced by immunoSEQ multiplex PCR, yet TCRdb's version contains in-frame clones alone and is incomplete. The data contain around 110,000 clones, 65% of them seen just once; the ten biggest clones take up over 8.5%. The source material was PBMCs. The receptors derive from a middle-aged woman in good health and CMV-seropositive.

This clone showed up just a few times. This rearrangement joins TRBV5-1 to TRBJ2-7; possible D gene TRBD2, 6 bases. Germline CDR1 and CDR2: SGHRS and YFSETQ. V gave up 2 bases and J gave up 2 bases, with 11 bases separating them. This CDR3 is built from 14 residues. The CDR3 DNA reads TGCGCCAGCAGCTTAATCGGGAGTACCTACGAGCAGTACTTC. It specifies CASSLIGSTYEQYF.

V usage is TRBV7-9 and J usage is TRBJ1-5; D is unclear. The CDR3 has 14 residues. Between the trimmed V and J ends, which lost 5 bases and 6 bases, there was a span of 14 bases. Germline values: CDR1 SEHNR, CDR2 FQNEAQ (reference sequence). The CDR3 DNA reads TGTGCCAGCAGCCCTTCCACTGGAGTTCAGCCCCAGCATTTT. This gives the protein CASSPSTGVQPQHF.

The chain joins TRBV9 to TRBJ1-1; D gene unclear. The germline V and J ends were trimmed by 4 bases and 5 bases, with 12 bases remaining between them. The CDR3 length is 13 residues. The germline V gene encodes CDR1 SGDLS and CDR2 YYNGEE. The CDR3 sequence: CASSTRVWTEAFF. The CDR3 nucleotides read TGTGCCAGCAGCACCCGAGTTTGGACTGAAGCTTTCTTT.

The genes are TRBV11-2 and TRBJ2-3; 7 bases match TRBD2. J lost 2 bases, V lost 7 bases, and 15 bases had no gene match. Germline CDR1 SGHAT, CDR2 FQNNGV. This CDR3 has 17 residues. CDR3 nucleotide sequence: TGTGCCAGCAACTCGATTCCGGGACTACCTATCACAGATACGCAGTATTTT. Residues: CASNSIPGLPITDTQYF.

This sequence joins TRBV10-3 and TRBJ1-1; tentatively, D is TRBD1 (5 bases). V was shortened by 0 bases and J by 3 bases, with 8 bases between the two germline ends. This CDR3 is 14 amino acids long. Germline V CDR1 and CDR2: ENHRY, SYGVKD. The CDR3 reads CAISESEGYTEAFF. The DNA of the CDR3 is TGTGCCATCAGTGAGTCGGAGGGGTACACTGAAGCTTTCTTT.

The J gene is TRBJ1-1, the V gene TRBV7-9; 7 positions match TRBD1. Germline V gene lookup returns CDR1 SEHNR and CDR2 FQNEAQ (reference sequence). The J segment lost 5 bases and the V segment lost 2 bases, leaving 5 bases of the junction unmatched. This CDR3 contains 14 residues. CDR3 coding DNA: TGTGCCAGCAGCTTACTACAGGGGAGGACTGAAGCTTTCTTT. It yields the protein CASSLLQGRTEAFF.

J is TRBJ2-5 and V is TRBV7-3, with TRBD1 matching 7 bases. Germline CDR1 is SGHTA and CDR2 is FQGTGA. The CDR3 contains 13 residues. The V gene end was trimmed by 3 bases and the J gene end by 9 bases; junction bases not matched to a gene: 7. The CDR3 protein is CASSFEGARAQYF. The CDR3 DNA follows: TGTGCCAGCAGCTTCGAGGGGGCGCGGGCCCAGTACTTC.

V and J are TRBV7-9 and TRBJ1-2, with D perhaps matching TRBD1 (5 bases). This CDR3 comprises 15 residues. Trimming pared 1 base from V and 2 bases from J, leaving 11 bases between. Germline assignment: CDR1 SEHNR and CDR2 FQNEAQ (reference sequence). The CDR3: CASSLGTGRNYGYTF. CDR3 sequence (DNA): TGTGCCAGCAGCTTAGGAACAGGACGGAACTATGGCTACACCTTC.

This clone turned up a few times. The rearrangement links TRBV6-1 to TRBJ1-2; 8 bases agree with TRBD1. V was pared by 5 bases and J by 1 base, with 3 bases of the junction left unmatched. The CDR3 loop spans 14 amino acids. Germline V gives CDR1 MNHNS, CDR2 SASEGT. The CDR3 reads CASSKDRGNYGYTF. The CDR3 DNA sequence: TGTGCCAGCAGTAAAGACAGGGGTAACTATGGCTACACCTTC.

The chain couples TRBV6-1 to TRBJ1-5; maybe TRBD1 (6 bases). The CDR3 totals 18 residues. Trimming took off 4 bases at V and 0 bases at J, with 19 bases between the two ends. Germline V gene lookup returns CDR1 MNHNS and CDR2 SASEGT. The CDR3 sequence: CASSGYAGQSSSNQPQHF. The CDR3 region has the DNA TGTGCCAGCAGTGGCTACGCCGGACAGTCCAGTAGCAATCAGCCCCAGCATTTT.

J is TRBJ2-7 and V is TRBV2, with 7 bases lining up with TRBD1. V was clipped by 6 bases and J by 5 bases; unmatched bases: 4. This CDR3 comprises 12 residues. Germline assignment: CDR1 SNHLY and CDR2 FYNNEI. This CDR3 is CASRGDSNEQYF. The CDR3 DNA reads as TGTGCCAGCAGAGGGGACAGCAACGAGCAGTACTTC.

The V gene is TRBV11-2, the J gene TRBJ2-5; D is unclear. CDR1 and CDR2 from the germline V gene are SGHAT and FQNNGV. Trimming took off 0 bases at V and 3 bases at J, with 5 bases between the two ends. This CDR3 is 13 amino acids long. Written as DNA, the CDR3 is TGTGCCAGCAGCTTAGATCCCGAAGAGACCCAGTACTTC. Translated: CASSLDPEETQYF.

In this sample, this clone turned up a few times. The CDR3 coding sequence is TGTGCCAGCAGCTTATCCCGACAGATGAACACTGAAGCTTTCTTT. It yields the protein CASSLSRQMNTEAFF. The chain couples TRBV7-3 to TRBJ1-1; D perhaps matches TRBD1 (5 bases). CDR3 length: 15 amino acids. Trimming removed 2 bases from V and 0 bases from J, with 10 bases in between. The germline gives CDR1 SGHTA, CDR2 FQGTGA.

This clone was seen a few times. This rearrangement joins TRBV7-2 to TRBJ1-1; D uncertain. There are 14 residues in the CDR3. CDR1 is SGHTA and CDR2 is FQGNSA in the germline V gene. Trimming removed 1 base at V and 7 bases at J, with 13 bases between. The DNA for the CDR3 is TGTGCCAGCAGCTTAGGAATGAGCTACAGTGAAGCTTTCTTT. Its protein product is CASSLGMSYSEAFF.